These T cell receptor beta chains were read from a single sample in a study of T cells after yellow fever vaccination. TCRdb recomputed calls from the 5' RACE reads with MiXCR, one row per CDR3 protein. The table shows roughly 48,000 distinct CDR3 sequences, with 6% to 8.5% occurring only once. The sample consisted of CD8+ T cells not binding an NS4B(214-222) dextramer, sorted from PBMCs, taken about 41 days after the first yellow fever vaccination. The receptors here all came from a man in his late teens or twenties who received the YFV17D yellow fever vaccine. Each CDR3 is given with its conserved first and last residue. D genes are given only for firm matches. For some rows the clone size is stated as once, few or many, or as a class when expanded; others skip it.

J: TRBJ2-2
V: TRBV11-2
length: 16
size: -
D: TRBD2
DNA: TGTGCCAGCAGCTCACCGACTAGCCTATTGGTCGGGGAGCTGTTTTTT
CDR3: CASSSPTSLLVGELFF

J: TRBJ2-5
V: TRBV24-1
length: 16
size: -
D: -
DNA: TGTGCCACCAGTGATTTGGGGCGGGCAGGGGAAGAGACCCAGTACTTC
CDR3: CATSDLGRAGEETQYF

J: TRBJ1-5
V: TRBV27
length: 16
size: many
D: -
DNA: TGTGCCAGCAGTTTATTCTCGGGGGAGAGCAATCAGCCCCAGCATTTT
CDR3: CASSLFSGESNQPQHF

J: TRBJ2-2
V: TRBV29-1
length: 13
size: many
D: -
DNA: TGCAGCGCCCTACTAGAGAACACCGGGGAGCTGTTTTTT
CDR3: CSALLENTGELFF

J: TRBJ2-5
V: TRBV4-1
length: 16
size: many
D: TRBD2
DNA: TGCGCCAGCAGCCAAGTAACGGGGGGGCCTTTTAAGACCCAGTACTTC
CDR3: CASSQVTGGPFKTQYF

J: TRBJ1-2
V: TRBV19
length: 12
size: many
D: TRBD1
DNA: TGTGCCAGCCGGGACAGGGGAATTGGCTACACCTTC
CDR3: CASRDRGIGYTF

J: TRBJ2-3
V: TRBV2
length: 11
size: many
D: -
DNA: TGTGCCAGCAAGGCCCTAGATACGCAGTATTTT
CDR3: CASKALDTQYF

J: TRBJ1-5
V: TRBV6-2/TRBV6-3
length: 22
size: few
D: TRBD1
DNA: TGTGCCAGCAGTTACTCGACTGGTGCAGGGGGCGCGAGTTTACCTGGTAATCAGCCCCAGCATTTT
CDR3: CASSYSTGAGGASLPGNQPQHF

J: TRBJ2-7
V: TRBV20-1
length: 13
size: many
D: -
DNA: TGCAGTGCTAGGACAGCCACAGGCTACGAGCAGTACTTC
CDR3: CSARTATGYEQYF

J: TRBJ2-5
V: TRBV5-1
length: 17
size: -
D: TRBD1
DNA: TGCGCCAGCAGCGTGGGCCTACAGGGGCTAGCCCAAGAGACCCAGTACTTC
CDR3: CASSVGLQGLAQETQYF

J: TRBJ1-2
V: TRBV4-3
length: 15
size: few
D: TRBD1
DNA: TGCGCCAGCAGCCCTAACAGGGGGCTCAGCTATGGCTACACCTTC
CDR3: CASSPNRGLSYGYTF

J: TRBJ2-1
V: TRBV11-2
length: 12
size: many
D: -
DNA: TGTGCCAGCAGCTTAGCTCCGGATGAGCAGTTCTTC
CDR3: CASSLAPDEQFF